Listed here are 26 T cell receptor beta chains from one sample, sequenced in a study of shared clonotypes between healthy human individuals. Only in-frame clones appear in the TCRdb table, and some are missing; sequencing was by immunoSEQ multiplex PCR. The sample lists some 690,000 clones; 80% to 95% were seen once. The sequencing input was memory CD8+ T cells from PBMCs. Sample subset: CD45RO+ cells pooled with CCR7-negative TemRA cells. These receptors were taken from a man in his late teens or twenties in good health. Some clones in this sample may be carry-over from other donors' samples.

The rearrangement joins TRBV14 to TRBJ2-1, with D unresolved. The CDR3 consists of 13 residues. Germline CDR1 reads SGHDN; CDR2 reads FVKESK. The ends were cut back, 6 bases at V and 0 bases at J, with 6 bases in the middle. The CDR3 sequence is CASSSGSYNEQFF. The CDR3 DNA sequence: TGTGCCAGCAGTTCGGGCTCCTACAATGAGCAGTTCTTC.

Of note for this clone: Other DNA sequences in this sample translate to the same CDR3. The CDR3 DNA follows: TGTGCCAGCAGCCCGAGCTCCTACGAGCAGTACTTC. Translated: CASSPSSYEQYF. The rearrangement uses TRBV27 and TRBJ2-7; D not resolved. The V gene lost 6 bases and the J gene lost 0 bases, with 6 bases spanning the gap. The CDR3 covers 12 residues. Germline CDR1 MNHEY, CDR2 SMNVEV (reference sequence).

This clone was detected ten times or more. The rearrangement joins TRBV5-1 to TRBJ2-5, with D hard to call. The CDR3 contains 12 residues. V lost 0 bases, J lost 7 bases, and 7 bases lay in between. In germline, CDR1 is SGHRS, CDR2 YFSETQ. The CDR3 region has the DNA TGCGCCAGCAGCTTGGGTGCCGGGACCCAGTACTTC. Its protein product is CASSLGAGTQYF.

This sequence joins TRBV4-1 and TRBJ2-2, with D possibly matching TRBD1 (6 bases). The CDR3 spans 16 residues. V gave up 6 bases and J gave up 0 bases, with 14 bases separating them. Germline values: CDR1 MGHRA, CDR2 YSYEKL. The CDR3 protein is CASSQQGLANTGELFF. As DNA, the CDR3 is TGCGCCAGCAGTCAACAGGGCCTAGCGAACACCGGGGAGCTGTTTTTT.

V is TRBV4-3 and J is TRBJ2-7, with 14 nucleotides matching TRBD2. CDR1 and CDR2 (germline): LGHNA, YSLEER. The CDR3 covers 17 residues. J gave up 2 bases and V 1 base, and 4 bases lay outside the gene matches. CDR3 sequence (DNA): TGCGCCAGCAGCCAAGGAGGACTAGCGGGAGGACCCTACGAGCAGTACTTC. Protein: CASSQGGLAGGPYEQYF.

The chain is built from TRBV19 and TRBJ1-3, with 7 bases aligning to TRBD1. Unmatched junction bases numbered 14, after V lost 6 bases and J lost 0 bases. The CDR3 runs 18 residues. Germline V gene sequence: CDR1 LNHDA, CDR2 SQIVND (reference sequence). This CDR3 reads CASRPTPTGFSSGNTIYF. The DNA for the CDR3 is TGTGCCAGTAGGCCCACTCCGACAGGGTTTAGCTCTGGAAACACCATATATTTT.

This rearrangement joins TRBV10-2 to TRBJ1-2; unclear D gene. Germline CDR1 is WSHSY and CDR2 is SAAADI. CDR3 size: 14 residues. Trimming pared 7 bases from V and 4 bases from J, leaving 16 bases between. The CDR3: CASNGVYWSYGYTF. The CDR3 region has the DNA TGCGCCAGCAACGGAGTCTACTGGAGCTATGGCTACACCTTC.

The genes are TRBV29-1 and TRBJ2-7; 12 nucleotides agree with TRBD1. In germline, CDR1 is SQVTM, CDR2 ANQGSEA. J gave up 6 bases and V 3 bases, and 6 bases lay outside the gene matches. This CDR3 has 14 residues. For the CDR3, the DNA is TGCAGCGTTGATTCCGGGACAGGGGGCGGCGAGCAGTACTTC. Translation gives CSVDSGTGGGEQYF.

The chain uses TRBV9 and TRBJ1-2, with 9 bases identical to TRBD1. The V gene's germline CDR1 is SGDLS and CDR2 YYNGEE. V shed 3 bases and J 7 bases; nucleotides not matched to a gene: 7. The CDR3 is 14 residues long. Here the CDR3 reads CASSGGGTGFGYTF. Here the CDR3 DNA reads TGTGCCAGCAGCGGAGGTGGGACAGGGTTTGGCTACACCTTC.

The chain recombines TRBV27 with TRBJ1-5, with 10 bases lining up with TRBD1. The germline V gene has CDR1 MNHEY and CDR2 SMNVEV (reference sequence). V lost 2 bases and J lost 4; bases outside the gene matches: 2. This CDR3 comprises 15 residues. The CDR3 reads CASSLGTGANQPQHF. CDR3 sequence (DNA): TGTGCCAGCAGTTTAGGGACAGGGGCGAATCAGCCCCAGCATTTT.

This sequence joins TRBV4-3 and TRBJ2-1; D perhaps matches TRBD2 (6 bases). The ends were cut back, 1 base at V and 4 bases at J, with 14 bases in the middle. Per germline, CDR1 LGHNA and CDR2 YSLEER. The CDR3 loop spans 16 amino acids. The CDR3 region is CASSQGVADPYNEQFF. CDR3 nucleotides: TGCGCCAGCAGCCAAGGAGTAGCGGACCCTTACAATGAGCAGTTCTTC.

The rearrangement uses TRBV7-2 and TRBJ1-4; 8 bases are a match to TRBD1. The germline CDR1 and CDR2 sequences are SGHTA and FQGNSA. V shed 2 bases and J 13 bases; nucleotides not matched to a gene: 15. The CDR3 is 16 residues long. In nucleotides, the CDR3 is TGTGCCAGCAGCTTATTGGGCGACAGGGGCCCTAAAGCACTGTTTTTT. Translating it yields CASSLLGDRGPKALFF. Together with reference TRBV7-2 and TRBJ1-4, the CDR3 gives the full variable domain: GAGVSQSPSNKVTEKGKDVELRCDPISGHTALYWYRQSLGQGLEFLIYFQGNSAPDKSGLPSDRFSAERTGGSVSTLTIQRTQQEDSAVYLCASSLLGDRGPKALFFGSGTQLSVL.

The chain carries TRBV6-5 and TRBJ1-3, with D unclear. There are 12 residues in the CDR3. Germline V gene sequence: CDR1 MNHEY, CDR2 SVGAGI. The V gene lost 8 bases and the J gene lost 1 base, with 6 bases spanning the gap. The CDR3 is CASSASGNTIYF. CDR3 in DNA: TGTGCCAGCTCCGCTTCTGGAAACACCATATATTTT.

The V call is TRBV6-5, the J call TRBJ1-2, with D maybe TRBD1 (5 bases). The V gene's germline CDR1 is MNHEY and CDR2 SVGAGI. The V and J ends lost 5 bases and 0 bases respectively, with 10 bases between them. There are 14 residues in the CDR3. The DNA for the CDR3 is TGTGCCAGCAGTGCCCTGGGGGCTAACTATGGCTACACCTTC. Protein sequence: CASSALGANYGYTF.

This chain links TRBV19 with TRBJ2-7, with 7 bases that match TRBD1. V shed 4 bases, J shed 3 bases, and the junction held 6 bases outside the gene matches. From germline, CDR1 is LNHDA and CDR2 SQIVND (reference sequence). The CDR3 is 14 residues long. The CDR3 protein is CASSTPGQLYEQYF. The CDR3 bases are TGTGCCAGTAGTACACCGGGACAGCTCTACGAGCAGTACTTC.

The genes are TRBV7-9 and TRBJ1-1, with TRBD1 as a possible D gene (5 bases). CDR1 and CDR2 (germline): SEHNR, FQNEAQ (reference sequence). The V end was cut by 3 bases, the J end by 4 bases, with 18 bases between. CDR3 length equals 16 residues. The CDR3 DNA reads TGTGCCAGCAGCTTGGTGGGGTGGGGGATCGGCACTGAAGCTTTCTTT. Its protein is CASSLVGWGIGTEAFF.

The J gene is TRBJ2-1, the V gene TRBV9; no firm D call. V gave up 0 bases and J gave up 6 bases, with 13 bases separating them. The germline V gene encodes CDR1 SGDLS and CDR2 YYNGEE. There are 15 residues in the CDR3. CDR3 amino acids: CASSVEGEWGNEQFF. The CDR3 bases are TGTGCCAGCAGCGTAGAGGGTGAGTGGGGCAATGAGCAGTTCTTC.

The rearrangement links TRBV11-2 to TRBJ2-1, with 7 bases fitting TRBD1. Germline CDR1 reads SGHAT; CDR2 reads FQNNGV. Unmatched junction bases numbered 5, after V lost 3 bases and J lost 9 bases. The length of the CDR3 is 13 residues. CDR3 DNA sequence: TGTGCCAGCAGCTTGGGGACAGTTTCTGAGCAGTTCTTC. This translates into CASSLGTVSEQFF.

The chain uses TRBV9 and TRBJ2-1; 10 bases are shared with TRBD2. The CDR3 totals 17 residues. Trimming took 3 bases from V and 4 from J; bases not matched to a gene: 10. The germline CDR1 and CDR2 sequences are SGDLS and YYNGEE. The CDR3 DNA sequence: TGTGCCAGCAGCGGTCCCCCAGCGGGAGGGCGGTACAATGAGCAGTTCTTC. Translating it yields CASSGPPAGGRYNEQFF.

This clone occurred once. This sequence joins TRBV4-2 and TRBJ2-1; D is unclear. V was pared by 4 bases and J by 1 base, with 14 bases between. There are 16 residues in the CDR3. Germline V gene sequence: CDR1 LGHNA, CDR2 YNFKEQ. The CDR3 bases are TGTGCCAGCAGCCCCCTCGAGGCAGCATCCTACAATGAGCAGTTCTTC. Amino acids: CASSPLEAASYNEQFF.

As regards this clone: Distinct nucleotide sequences in the sample also encode this CDR3. J is TRBJ2-7 and V is TRBV27, with TRBD2 matching over 11 bases. J lost 3 bases, V lost 5 bases, and 6 bases had no gene match. Germline V gives CDR1 MNHEY, CDR2 SMNVEV (reference sequence). There are 15 residues in the CDR3. CDR3 sequence: CASSLRLAGSYEQYF. Here the CDR3 DNA reads TGTGCCAGCAGTCTGCGACTAGCGGGAAGCTACGAGCAGTACTTC.

This chain uses TRBV2 with TRBJ2-2; tentative D call: TRBD1 (6 bases). The CDR3 is 16 residues long. Trimming cost V 2 bases and J 7 bases, with 17 bases left between them. Germline V gene data show CDR1 as SNHLY and CDR2 as FYNNEI. As DNA, the CDR3 is TGTGCCAGCAGTGAAAGGACAGTGGGGGTGAGCGGGGAGCTGTTTTTT. This translates into CASSERTVGVSGELFF.

The chain links TRBV25-1 to TRBJ2-3; 8 bases fit TRBD2. Trimming at V came to 11 bases and at J to 5 bases, leaving 9 bases not matched to a gene. This CDR3 has 13 amino acids. Germline V gives CDR1 MGHDK, CDR2 SYGVNS. The CDR3 reads CAAGGLAGDTQYF. The CDR3 DNA reads TGTGCCGCCGGGGGGCTAGCGGGAGATACGCAGTATTTT.

V and J are TRBV5-5 and TRBJ1-2, with 9 bases fitting TRBD1. Germline V gives CDR1 SGHKS, CDR2 YYEKEE (reference sequence). The CDR3 totals 15 residues. The ends lost 4 bases at V and 8 bases at J; junction bases unmatched: 12. The DNA of the CDR3 is TGTGCCAGCAGCCCGGATTGGACAGGGGTGCGAGGCTACACCTTC. Protein: CASSPDWTGVRGYTF.

The chain joins TRBV28 to TRBJ2-5, with D possibly being TRBD2 (6 bases). The ends were cut back, 9 bases at V and 2 bases at J, with 16 bases in the middle. CDR1 is MDHEN and CDR2 is SYDVKM in the germline V gene. This CDR3 region has 14 residues. CDR3 loop: CASAGLLGQETQYF. In DNA form, the CDR3 reads TGTGCCAGTGCGGGGCTGCTTGGACAAGAGACCCAGTACTTC.

This clone was observed at least ten times. V and J are TRBV13 and TRBJ2-7, with unresolved D. V lost 1 base and J lost 7, with 8 bases in between. This CDR3 spans 12 amino acids. Looked up from germline, CDR1 is PRHDT and CDR2 is FYEKMQ (reference sequence). The CDR3 region is CASSLVVGEQYF. CDR3 coding DNA: TGTGCCAGCAGCTTAGTGGTGGGGGAGCAGTACTTC.